Each of the 3 T cell receptor beta chains below was sequenced from the same sample in a study of cytomegalovirus exposure and HLA in healthy donors. Clones were sequenced by immunoSEQ multiplex PCR, and TCRdb holds only the in-frame ones, with some missing. The sample has over 60,000 clones, approximately 95% seen once. Sequenced: PBMCs. The source of these receptors is a man between 18 and 35 years old in good health and CMV-seronegative.

This chain uses TRBV5-1 with TRBJ2-1; the match to TRBD2 covers 7 bases. CDR3 length: 13 residues. V gave up 0 bases and J gave up 12 bases; unmatched junction bases: 6. Germline V CDR1 and CDR2: SGHRS, YFSETQ. CDR3 in amino acids: CASSLELALVQFF. The CDR3 bases are TGCGCCAGCAGCTTGGAACTAGCGTTAGTGCAGTTCTTC. The variable domain in full, completed from reference TRBV5-1 and TRBJ2-1, reads KAGVTQTPRYLIKTRGQQVTLSCSPISGHRSVSWYQQTPGQGLQFLFEYFSETQRNKGNFPGRFSGRQFSNSRSEMNVSTLELGDSALYLCASSLELALVQFFGPGTRLTVL.

The V gene is TRBV5-4, the J gene TRBJ1-3; TRBD1 matches at 8 bases. The V and J ends lost 4 bases and 3 bases, in that order; junction bases with no gene match: 9. Per germline, CDR1 SGHNT and CDR2 YYREEE (reference sequence). The CDR3 has 16 amino acids. This chain's CDR3 is CASSPTGESFGNTIYF. CDR3 sequence (DNA): TGTGCCAGCAGCCCGACAGGGGAAAGCTTTGGAAACACCATATATTTT.

This sequence joins TRBV19 and TRBJ1-1; a possible D gene is TRBD1 (6 bases). The CDR3 contains 14 residues. The V end lost 9 bases, the J end lost 6 bases, and 20 bases lay between the germline ends. Germline V gene lookup returns CDR1 LNHDA and CDR2 SQIVND (reference sequence). CDR3 in amino acids: CASQLGHTVPEAFF. CDR3 DNA: TGTGCCAGCCAACTGGGACATACGGTCCCTGAAGCTTTCTTT. The full variable domain, rest sourced from reference TRBV19 and TRBJ1-1, is DGGITQSPKYLFRKEGQNVTLSCEQNLNHDAMYWYRQDPGQGLRLIYYSQIVNDFQKGDIAEGYSVSREKKESFPLTVTSAQKNPTAFYLCASQLGHTVPEAFFGQGTRLTVV.